The 23 T cell receptor beta chains below were found in one sample sequenced in a study of regulatory and conventional T cells in breast cancer. TCRdb analysed the PCR reads with MiXCR anew, one entry per CDR3 protein. The data contain 9,000 to 13,000 distinct CDR3 sequences, roughly 36% of them singletons. Specimen: conventional T cells from blood. These receptors came from a male donor in good health.

Regarding this clonotype: Possible read error: a much larger clone is one base away. The genes are TRBV6-1 and TRBJ2-1; D remains unclear. Germline assignment: CDR1 MNHNS and CDR2 SASEGT. This CDR3 has 16 amino acids. The CDR3 loop is CAGSEGRISSYNEQFF. CDR3 DNA sequence: TGTGCCGGCAGTGAAGGCCGTATTAGCTCCTACAATGAGCAGTTCTTC.

This clonotype was observed a few times. The chain uses TRBV7-9 and TRBJ2-7, with 10 bases aligning to TRBD1. V was pared by 2 bases and J by 2 bases, with 3 bases of the junction left unmatched. This CDR3 has 15 amino acids. Germline CDR1 SEHNR, CDR2 FQNEAQ (reference sequence). The CDR3 coding sequence is TGTGCCAGCAGCTTACCCGGGACAGGGGCCTACGAGCAGTACTTC. Residues: CASSLPGTGAYEQYF.

Turning to this clonotype: Its ends do not fully match the called genes, so a read error is possible. The V gene is TRBV19, the J gene TRBJ1-3; D gene ambiguous. Germline V lookup: CDR1 LNHDA, CDR2 SQIVND (reference sequence). This CDR3 contains 15 residues. DNA for the CDR3: TGTGCCAGTGGTACCGGACTTATCTCTGGAAGCACCATATATTTT. It specifies CASGTGLISGSTIYF. The full variable domain, completed using reference TRBV19 and TRBJ1-3, is DGGITQSPKYLFRKEGQNVTLSCEQNLNHDAMYWYRQDPGQGLRLIYYSQIVNDFQKGDIAEGYSVSREKKESFPLTVTSAQKNPTAFYLCASGTGLISGSTIYFGEGSWLTVV.

The CDR3 nucleotides are TGCAGCGTTGTCACCCTTGTGGGGACAGGGAGCTATAATGAGCAGTTCTTC. As protein: CSVVTLVGTGSYNEQFF. The chain couples TRBV29-1 to TRBJ2-1, with 9 positions matching TRBD1. This CDR3 is built from 17 residues. Germline-derived CDR1 and CDR2 are SQVTM and ANQGSEA. V lost 4 bases, J lost 7 bases, and 17 bases stayed unmatched.

V gene TRBV20-1 combines with J gene TRBJ1-6, with 7 bases aligning to TRBD1. CDR1 is DFQATT, CDR2 SNEGSKA, per germline (reference sequence). V lost 5 bases and J lost 8; bases outside the gene matches: 9. The CDR3 has 14 amino acids. The CDR3 loop reads CSAHGQDFYSPLHF. DNA of the CDR3: TGCAGTGCTCACGGACAGGACTTCTATTCACCCCTCCACTTT.

The chain couples TRBV12-3 or TRBV12-4 to TRBJ2-3; a weak D match, TRBD1 (5 bases). The V and J ends lost 7 bases and 5 bases respectively, with 10 bases between them. This CDR3 is 12 amino acids long. For the CDR3, the DNA is TGTGCCAGCACCTTAGGGGTAGATACGCAGTATTTT. Translation: CASTLGVDTQYF.

The chain employs TRBV5-1 and TRBJ2-1; 9 bases align to TRBD1. Per the germline V gene, CDR1 is SGHRS and CDR2 is YFSETQ. Trimming at V came to 4 bases and at J to 8 bases, leaving 4 bases not matched to a gene. This CDR3 is 13 amino acids long. The CDR3 protein is CASSRDRVDEQFF. The CDR3 region has the DNA TGCGCCAGCAGCCGGGACAGGGTCGATGAGCAGTTCTTC.

This clonotype was recorded a few times. Possible read error: a much larger clone is one base away. This rearrangement joins TRBV6-1 to TRBJ1-1, with D possibly matching TRBD1 (6 bases). The CDR3 totals 14 residues. Trimming left V 6 bases short and J 5 bases short, with 16 bases between. Germline-derived CDR1 and CDR2 are MNHNS and SASEGT. CDR3 nucleotides: TGTGCCAGCAGAGTCGGACAGAGGGGAACTGAAGCTTTCTTT. It codes for CASRVGQRGTEAFF.

This clonotype was found a few times. The chain employs TRBV7-2 and TRBJ1-4; TRBD1 is a possible D gene (6 bases). V gave up 8 bases and J gave up 7 bases, with 17 bases separating them. The CDR3 is made up of 14 amino acids. The germline V gene has CDR1 SGHTA and CDR2 FQGNSA. The CDR3 region is CASANRVGSEKLFF. CDR3 bases: TGTGCCAGCGCTAACAGGGTTGGTTCTGAAAAACTGTTTTTT.

This clonotype has just a few counts. The V call is TRBV2, the J call TRBJ2-3; 7 bases agree with TRBD1. The CDR3 length is 14 residues. The V segment lost 5 bases and the J segment 2 bases; nucleotides outside the gene matches: 4. Per germline, CDR1 SNHLY and CDR2 FYNNEI. In DNA, the CDR3 is TGTGCCAGCAGTAAACAGGGGTACACAGATACGCAGTATTTT. It translates to CASSKQGYTDTQYF.

This clonotype was detected a few times. CDR3 coding DNA: TGCGCCAGCAGCTCCGGGCAAGAAGAGACCCAGTACTTC. Translating it yields CASSSGQEETQYF. The V gene is TRBV5-1, the J gene TRBJ2-5; D gene uncertain. The germline gives CDR1 SGHRS, CDR2 YFSETQ. Deletions cut 3 bases from V and 3 bases from J, with 9 bases between. The CDR3 loop spans 13 amino acids.

The J gene is TRBJ2-1, the V gene TRBV18, with D unclear. CDR1 and CDR2 from the germline V gene are KGHSH and LQKENI. Trimming removed 10 bases at V and 0 bases at J, with 10 bases between. CDR3 length: 13 residues. The CDR3 reads CATSVDSYNEQFF. The CDR3 DNA reads as TGTGCCACCTCCGTGGACTCCTACAATGAGCAGTTCTTC.

This clonotype rates as medium-sized. The chain is built from TRBV20-1 and TRBJ1-5, with 7 bases lining up with TRBD1. Germline CDR1 and CDR2: DFQATT and SNEGSKA (reference sequence). There are 13 residues in the CDR3. After removal of 6 bases from V and 6 bases from J, the junction contained 8 bases not matched to a gene. CDR3 amino acids: CSADRAGAQPQHF. In DNA form, the CDR3 reads TGCAGTGCAGACAGGGCGGGGGCTCAGCCCCAGCATTTT.

Concerning this clonotype itself: A much more abundant neighbour one base away suggests this may be a read error. J is TRBJ1-6 and V is TRBV5-1; no clear D. Trimming removed 4 bases at V and 8 bases at J, with 16 bases between. The germline V gene has CDR1 SGHRS and CDR2 YFSETQ. The CDR3 has 15 residues. CDR3 protein: CASSPLGSGDSPLHF. CDR3 sequence (DNA): TGCGCCAGCAGCCCGCTAGGGTCTGGGGATTCACCCCTCCACTTT.

This clonotype showed up just a few times. The chain couples TRBV29-1 to TRBJ2-1, with D hard to call. This CDR3 is 16 amino acids long. With 4 bases removed from V and 1 base from J, the gap between germline ends came to 17 bases. Per germline, CDR1 SQVTM and CDR2 ANQGSEA. The CDR3 region has the DNA TGCAGCGTTGGAAGCCAGAACGGCAGGTCCTACAATGAGCAGTTCTTC. Its protein product is CSVGSQNGRSYNEQFF.

The gene calls are TRBV24-1 and TRBJ2-1; D is undetermined. The CDR3 is 14 residues long. Trimming removed 4 bases from V and 8 bases from J, with 14 bases in between. Germline lookup yields CDR1 KGHDR and CDR2 SFDVKD. In DNA form, the CDR3 reads TGTGCCACCAGTGACAGCCGACTGAGCGATGAGCAGTTCTTC. Translating it yields CATSDSRLSDEQFF.

The V and J genes are TRBV11-2 and TRBJ2-7, with D uncertain. The germline V and J ends were trimmed by 5 bases and 4 bases, with 6 bases remaining between them. The V gene's germline CDR1 is SGHAT and CDR2 FQNNGV. The CDR3 is 11 residues long. The CDR3 DNA sequence: TGTGCCAGCAGCCCCTTTTACGAGCAGTACTTC. It codes for CASSPFYEQYF.

This clonotype came up a few times. The chain uses TRBV20-1 and TRBJ1-5, with a tentative D call TRBD1 (6 bases). The CDR3 loop spans 15 amino acids. Per germline, CDR1 DFQATT and CDR2 SNEGSKA (reference sequence). V was cut by 1 base and J by 6 bases, with 16 bases left in between. CDR3 DNA: TGCAGTGCTAGAGGTCAGGGGCGCGGCCGTCAGCCCCAGCATTTT. This translates into CSARGQGRGRQPQHF.

The chain carries TRBV2 and TRBJ1-1, with a tentative D call TRBD1 (5 bases). Germline CDR1 SNHLY, CDR2 FYNNEI. Trimming shortened V by 4 bases and J by 3 bases, and 12 bases separated the two germline ends. The CDR3 has 14 amino acids. CDR3 DNA: TGTGCCAGCAGTGTATTAGGGGAGGACACTGAAGCTTTCTTT. Its translation: CASSVLGEDTEAFF.

This clonotype was recorded a few times. The chain recombines TRBV27 with TRBJ1-5; D is uncertain. This CDR3 is built from 13 residues. Trimming pared 2 bases from V and 3 bases from J, leaving 5 bases between. Germline V gene data show CDR1 as MNHEY and CDR2 as SMNVEV (reference sequence). The CDR3 DNA sequence: TGTGCCAGCAGTTTAGGACTCAATCAGCCCCAGCATTTT. Amino acid sequence: CASSLGLNQPQHF.

This clonotype appeared a few times. The gene calls are TRBV4-1 and TRBJ2-5; either TRBD1 or TRBD2 may fit D (5 bases each). Between the trimmed V and J ends, which lost 1 base and 3 bases, there was a span of 9 bases. The germline V gene has CDR1 MGHRA and CDR2 YSYEKL. The CDR3 is 14 amino acids. CDR3 sequence: CASSQGGKEETQYF. The CDR3 nucleotides are TGCGCCAGCAGCCAAGGGGGGAAGGAAGAGACCCAGTACTTC.

This clonotype was seen only once. This sequence may be a read error, since a much larger clone differs from it by one base. The gene calls are TRBV5-1 and TRBJ1-6; D not resolved. The CDR3 loop spans 14 amino acids. Per germline, CDR1 SGHRS and CDR2 YFSETQ. Trimming pared 1 base from V and 9 bases from J, leaving 11 bases between. The CDR3 sequence: CASSLKPLGSPLHF. In DNA, the CDR3 is TGCGCCAGCAGCTTGAAACCGCTTGGTTCACCCCTCCACTTT.

On this clonotype: The junction does not match germline at one end; this may be a read error. This chain links TRBV7-7 with TRBJ2-7; D might be TRBD1 (7 bases). The CDR3 has 13 residues. The germline V gene encodes CDR1 SSHAT and CDR2 FNYEAQ (reference sequence). CDR3 region: CASSRIRGDEQYF. The DNA for the CDR3 is TGTGCTAGCAGCCGCATCAGGGGGGACGAGCAGTACTTC. The full variable domain, in which reference TRBV7-7 and TRBJ2-7 provide the parts outside the CDR3, is GAGVSQSPRYKVTKRGQDVTLRCDPISSHATLYWYQQALGQGPEFLTYFNYEAQPDKSGLPSDRFSAERPEGSISTLTIQRTEQRDSAMYRCASSRIRGDEQYFGPGTRLTVT.